This T cell receptor (beta chain) was profiled in a study of T cells in Graves' hyperthyroidism and ophthalmopathy. Study outcomes and limitations: Ophthalmopathy and stable hyperthyroidism were separated by a 13 V-J model.

Per germline, CDR1 SGHKS and CDR2 YYEKEE (reference sequence). This CDR3 has 18 residues. V trimming: 2 bases; J trimming: 0 bases; junction bases outside the gene matches: 9. Points on this clonotype: As yet, its antigen is unknown.

Template material for amplifying TCR beta CDR3 regions consisted of RNA transcripts. HTBI primers were used for first-round RT-PCR of the TCR CDR3. MiXCR was run by TCRdb on the multiplex PCR reads, yielding one entry per CDR3 protein. This table has roughly 420,000 distinct CDR3 sequences, approximately 14% appearing once. The study based diagnoses on clinical symptoms, serum thyroxine and TRAb, thyroid ultrasound and orbital computed tomography. The authors obtained PBMCs from roughly 10 ml of fresh peripheral blood. The receptor was derived from a woman aged 18-35 years with Graves' hyperthyroidism. The rearrangement uses TRBV5-5 and TRBJ2-2, with TRBD1 matching over 8 bases. Sequenced: blood. For the CDR3, the DNA is TGTGCCAGCAGCTTTCGGGGACAGGCTTACGCGAACACCGGGGAGCTGTTTTTT. This encodes CASSFRGQAYANTGELFF.